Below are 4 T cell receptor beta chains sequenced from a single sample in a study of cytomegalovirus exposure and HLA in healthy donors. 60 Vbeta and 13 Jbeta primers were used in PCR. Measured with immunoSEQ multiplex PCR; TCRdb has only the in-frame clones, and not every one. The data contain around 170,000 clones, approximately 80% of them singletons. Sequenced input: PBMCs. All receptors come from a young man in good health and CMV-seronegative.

The CDR3 here is CASSPSWGLRTEAFF. The CDR3 nucleotides read TGTGCCAGCAGTCCTTCTTGGGGACTAAGAACTGAAGCTTTCTTT. The chain recombines TRBV27 with TRBJ1-1; D may be TRBD1 (5 bases). The V gene lost 5 bases and the J gene lost 5 bases, with 18 bases spanning the gap. CDR3 length: 15 amino acids. The germline V gene encodes CDR1 MNHEY and CDR2 SMNVEV (reference sequence).

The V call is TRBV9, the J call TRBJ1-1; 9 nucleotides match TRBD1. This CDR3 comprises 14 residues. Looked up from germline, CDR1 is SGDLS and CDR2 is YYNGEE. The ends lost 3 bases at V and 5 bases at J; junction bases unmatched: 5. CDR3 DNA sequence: TGTGCCAGCAGCGGAACAGGGGGCGGAACTGAAGCTTTCTTT. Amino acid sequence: CASSGTGGGTEAFF.

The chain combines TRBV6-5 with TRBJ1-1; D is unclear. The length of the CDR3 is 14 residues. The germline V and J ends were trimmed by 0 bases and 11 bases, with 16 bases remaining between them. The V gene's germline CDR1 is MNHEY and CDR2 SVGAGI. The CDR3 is CASSYSEASQMAFF. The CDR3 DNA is TGTGCCAGCAGTTACTCTGAGGCCAGCCAAATGGCTTTCTTT.

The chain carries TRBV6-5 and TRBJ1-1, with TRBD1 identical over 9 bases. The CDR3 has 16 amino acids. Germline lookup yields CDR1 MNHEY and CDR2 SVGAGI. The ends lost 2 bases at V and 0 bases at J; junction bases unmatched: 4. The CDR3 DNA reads TGTGCCAGCAGTTACGGGGGACAGGGCCTGAACACTGAAGCTTTCTTT. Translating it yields CASSYGGQGLNTEAFF.